These 15 T cell receptor beta chains originate from one sample sequenced in a study of blood T cell repertoires in COVID-19. Here immunoSEQ multiplex PCR was the method, and the copy in TCRdb shows in-frame clones only, minus some. The sample includes just under 70,000 clones, roughly 90% of them seen just once. Sequences were obtained from peripheral blood. These receptor sequences come from a man aged 30-40 years with acute or convalescent COVID-19.

This clone appeared once. This chain connects TRBV5-5 to TRBJ2-6, with 11 nucleotides matching TRBD1. Germline loops: CDR1 SGHKS, CDR2 YYEKEE (reference sequence). Trimming took 4 bases from V and 0 from J; bases not matched to a gene: 9. The CDR3 extends over 19 amino acids. The CDR3, as DNA: TGTGCCAGCAGCCGACGGGGGACAGGGGGTGGCTCTGGGGCCAACGTCCTGACTTTC. Protein product: CASSRRGTGGGSGANVLTF.

The chain carries TRBV3-1 (or the pseudogene TRBV3-2) and TRBJ1-5; D might be TRBD1 (5 bases). V was pared by 1 base and J by 3 bases, with 10 bases between. Per germline, CDR1 LGHDT and CDR2 YNNKEL (reference sequence). The CDR3 has 15 amino acids. CDR3 loop: CASSQAGGINQPQHF. CDR3 sequence (DNA): TGTGCCAGCAGCCAAGCGGGGGGAATCAATCAGCCCCAGCATTTT.

This clone was seen just once. The chain has TRBV28 and TRBJ1-1; the D is unclear. The V gene's germline CDR1 is MDHEN and CDR2 SYDVKM. The CDR3 spans 13 residues. Trimming stripped 6 bases from V and 0 bases from J, with 8 bases between. This CDR3 reads CASRVRVNTEAFF. In DNA form, the CDR3 reads TGTGCCAGCAGGGTTCGGGTGAACACTGAAGCTTTCTTT.

The rearrangement uses TRBV6-6 and TRBJ2-1; TRBD2 aligns across 8 bases. CDR1 is MNHNY and CDR2 is SVGAGI in the germline V gene (reference sequence). V gave up 4 bases and J gave up 8 bases; unmatched junction bases: 10. The CDR3 loop spans 15 amino acids. Written as DNA, the CDR3 is TGTGCCAGCAGTTCCCCGGGACTAGGTCTCTATGAGCAGTTCTTC. Translating gives CASSSPGLGLYEQFF.

The chain links TRBV6-4 to TRBJ2-3, with D possibly being TRBD2 (6 bases). Germline V gene sequence: CDR1 MRHNA, CDR2 SNTAGT. Trimming removed 2 bases from V and 9 bases from J, with 12 bases in between. This CDR3 contains 13 residues. CDR3 protein: CASSDPLSGTQYF. In DNA form, the CDR3 reads TGTGCCAGCAGTGACCCTCTCAGCGGGACGCAGTATTTT.

The chain links TRBV4-1 to TRBJ1-2, with D tentatively TRBD1 (6 bases). The CDR3 runs to 15 residues. V dropped 2 bases and J dropped 5 bases, with 15 bases sitting between them. CDR1 and CDR2 (germline): MGHRA, YSYEKL. CDR3 nucleotide sequence: TGCGCCAGCAGCCAAAACACCGGGACACCGTATGGCTACACCTTC. This sequence encodes CASSQNTGTPYGYTF.

The chain recombines TRBV27 with TRBJ2-7; TRBD2 agrees at 7 bases. J was trimmed by 2 bases and V by 6 bases; bases with no gene match: 10. Per germline, CDR1 MNHEY and CDR2 SMNVEV (reference sequence). This CDR3 spans 15 amino acids. The CDR3 DNA reads TGTGCCAGCAGCTCTCTTCTAGCGGCCCCCTACGAGCAGTACTTC. This codes for CASSSLLAAPYEQYF.

The gene calls are TRBV18 and TRBJ1-1; 12 nucleotides match TRBD1. Germline trimming cut 3 bases from V and 5 bases from J; bases unmatched to any gene: 10. The CDR3 totals 17 residues. Per germline, CDR1 KGHSH and CDR2 LQKENI. This CDR3 is CASSPLLLGQGATEAFF. CDR3 nucleotides: TGTGCCAGCTCACCCCTCCTACTGGGACAGGGGGCTACTGAAGCTTTCTTT.

This clone appeared a single time. The chain has TRBV11-2 and TRBJ1-3; 8 positions agree with TRBD1. The trim removed 1 base at V and 8 bases at J, leaving 7 bases unmatched. The CDR3 extends over 15 amino acids. Germline V gene lookup returns CDR1 SGHAT and CDR2 FQNNGV. The CDR3, as DNA: TGTGCCAGCAGCTTAGCGACAGGGGTCGGGGACACCATATATTTT. Protein product: CASSLATGVGDTIYF. Drawing the rest from reference TRBV11-2 and TRBJ1-3, the complete variable domain is EAGVAQSPRYKIIEKRQSVAFWCNPISGHATLYWYQQILGQGPKLLIQFQNNGVVDDSQLPKDRFSAERLKGVDSTLKIQPAKLEDSAVYLCASSLATGVGDTIYFGEGSWLTVV.

The rearrangement links TRBV19 to TRBJ1-4; the D is unclear. Germline V lookup: CDR1 LNHDA, CDR2 SQIVND (reference sequence). This CDR3 contains 16 residues. Between the trimmed V and J ends, which lost 2 bases and 8 bases, there was a span of 18 bases. The CDR3 sequence is CASSIRYGRSSEKLFF. CDR3 nucleotides: TGTGCCAGTAGTATACGGTATGGCAGGTCATCAGAAAAACTGTTTTTT. The full variable domain, in which reference TRBV19 and TRBJ1-4 provide the parts outside the CDR3, is DGGITQSPKYLFRKEGQNVTLSCEQNLNHDAMYWYRQDPGQGLRLIYYSQIVNDFQKGDIAEGYSVSREKKESFPLTVTSAQKNPTAFYLCASSIRYGRSSEKLFFGSGTQLSVL.

This clone has a handful of counts. CDR3 sequence reads: CASSDSDTRNEKLFF. DNA for the CDR3: TGTGCCAGCAGTGATTCGGACACGAGGAATGAAAAACTGTTTTTT. The chain is built from TRBV6-1 and TRBJ1-4; possible D gene TRBD1, 5 bases. Germline CDR1 and CDR2: MNHNS and SASEGT. Trimming pared 3 bases from V and 5 bases from J, leaving 13 bases between. CDR3 length equals 15 residues.

The chain uses TRBV27 and TRBJ2-5, with 10 positions matching TRBD2. The junction had 7 bases not matched to a gene; V was cut back by 2 bases and J by 7 bases. The CDR3 spans 15 residues. In germline, CDR1 is MNHEY, CDR2 SMNVEV (reference sequence). This chain's CDR3 is CASSLSPSGRGTQYF. The DNA for the CDR3 is TGTGCCAGCAGTTTAAGTCCTAGCGGGAGAGGGACCCAGTACTTC.

In its sample, this clone was seen many times. The V and J genes are TRBV4-1 and TRBJ1-6; D unresolved. CDR3 length: 15 amino acids. Per the germline V gene, CDR1 is MGHRA and CDR2 is YSYEKL. V gave up 1 base and J gave up 0 bases, with 4 bases separating them. In nucleotides, the CDR3 is TGCGCCAGCAGCCAAGGCGGCTCCTATAATTCACCCCTCCACTTT. Protein: CASSQGGSYNSPLHF.

In this sample, this clone turned up a few times. This chain connects TRBV4-1 to TRBJ1-6; 9 positions match TRBD1. V lost 1 base and J lost 7; bases outside the gene matches: 2. This CDR3 has 15 amino acids. Germline lookup yields CDR1 MGHRA and CDR2 YSYEKL. CDR3: CASSQGTGENSPLHF. In nucleotides, the CDR3 is TGCGCCAGCAGCCAAGGGACAGGGGAGAATTCACCCCTCCACTTT.

The table lists this clone with a count of one. V gene TRBV4-3 combines with J gene TRBJ2-7, with 10 bases lining up with TRBD2. The germline V gene encodes CDR1 LGHNA and CDR2 YSLEER. Trimming removed 0 bases from V and 0 bases from J; junction bases left unmatched: 17. This CDR3 spans 21 amino acids. CDR3 nucleotides: TGCGCCAGCAGCCAAGAGGGATGGTTGAGGCTAGCGGGAGCAAGCTCCTACGAGCAGTACTTC. Translating it yields CASSQEGWLRLAGASSYEQYF.